Sequencing of this TCR beta chain was carried out in a study of T cell responses to AZD1222 COVID-19 vaccine. Study results and caveats: Spike-spanning, vaccine-associated CD4 TCRs were dominant at 160-218 and 743-854.

Some clones are missing from TCRdb's copy, which holds only in-frame ones; the method was immunoSEQ multiplex PCR. The repertoire holds more than 150,000 clones, with almost 95% as singletons. Per germline, CDR1 MDHEN and CDR2 SYDVKM. The V gene lost 6 bases and the J gene lost 0 bases, with 9 bases spanning the gap. The CDR3 is made up of 13 amino acids. A remark on this clone: Antigen unknown.

V and J are TRBV28 and TRBJ2-7; no clear D. The specimen comprised peripheral blood, sampled on day 0 of AZD1222 vaccination. The receptor was isolated from an adult in good health. The CDR3 nucleotides read TGTGCCAGCAGAGTAGGTCCCTCCTACGAGCAGTACTTC. It translates to CASRVGPSYEQYF.